The 5 T cell receptor beta chains in this list originate from one sample, sequenced in a study of blood T cell repertoires in COVID-19. Generated by immunoSEQ multiplex PCR, the TCRdb table keeps only in-frame clones and is missing some. The sample has 300,000 to 400,000 clones; around nine tenths are singletons. The specimen sequenced was peripheral blood. The origin of the receptors is a woman aged 70 to 79 with COVID-19, enrolled during active disease.

The V and J genes are TRBV7-9 and TRBJ2-1; 9 nucleotides match TRBD2. The junction had 12 bases not matched to a gene; V was cut back by 11 bases and J by 10 bases. The length of the CDR3 is 13 residues. The germline V gene has CDR1 SEHNR and CDR2 FQNEAQ (reference sequence). CDR3 sequence (DNA): TGTGCCGGAGGTAGCGGGGGCCCTGAGGAGCAGTTCTTC. This sequence encodes CAGGSGGPEEQFF. Using reference TRBV7-9 and TRBJ2-1 for the parts outside the CDR3, the full variable domain is DTGVSQNPRHKITKRGQNVTFRCDPISEHNRLYWYRQTLGQGPEFLTYFQNEAQLEKSRLLSDRFSAERPKGSFSTLEIQRTEQGDSAMYLCAGGSGGPEEQFFGPGTRLTVL.

This clone appeared once. V gene TRBV7-9 combines with J gene TRBJ1-3; 9 bases are a match to TRBD1. The CDR3 runs 19 residues. V shed 8 bases, J shed 3 bases, and the junction held 20 bases outside the gene matches. The germline CDR1 and CDR2 sequences are SEHNR and FQNEAQ (reference sequence). CDR3 residues: CASLLPGTGSFGGGNTIYF. The CDR3 DNA sequence: TGTGCCAGCTTGCTGCCGGGGACAGGGAGTTTTGGGGGTGGAAACACCATATATTTT.

DNA of the CDR3: TGCAGCGTTGATGTGGACAGGACGGGGAGCTCCTACAATGAGCAGTTCTTC. Translation: CSVDVDRTGSSYNEQFF. V usage is TRBV29-1 and J usage is TRBJ2-1; 7 bases map to TRBD1. CDR1 is SQVTM and CDR2 is ANQGSEA in the germline V gene. Germline trimming cut 3 bases from V and 0 bases from J; bases unmatched to any gene: 11. CDR3 length: 17 residues.

V usage is TRBV2 and J usage is TRBJ2-7; no clear D gene. The CDR3 is 14 residues long. Germline V CDR1 and CDR2: SNHLY, FYNNEI. Trimming stripped 4 bases from V and 0 bases from J, with 10 bases between. The CDR3, as DNA: TGTGCCAGCAGTGCATCAGTTTCCTCCTACGAGCAGTACTTC. It specifies CASSASVSSYEQYF.

V usage is TRBV7-2 and J usage is TRBJ2-3; TRBD2 agrees at 13 bases. J gave up 6 bases and V 4 bases, and 7 bases lay outside the gene matches. The CDR3 covers 16 residues. Per the germline V gene, CDR1 is SGHTA and CDR2 is FQGNSA. The CDR3 DNA reads as TGTGCCAGCAGCTCCCCCGGGACTAGCGGGACTGATACGCAGTATTTT. It is translated as CASSSPGTSGTDTQYF. Filled out from reference TRBV7-2 and TRBJ2-3, the complete variable domain reads GAGVSQSPSNKVTEKGKDVELRCDPISGHTALYWYRQSLGQGLEFLIYFQGNSAPDKSGLPSDRFSAERTGGSVSTLTIQRTQQEDSAVYLCASSSPGTSGTDTQYFGPGTRLTVL.